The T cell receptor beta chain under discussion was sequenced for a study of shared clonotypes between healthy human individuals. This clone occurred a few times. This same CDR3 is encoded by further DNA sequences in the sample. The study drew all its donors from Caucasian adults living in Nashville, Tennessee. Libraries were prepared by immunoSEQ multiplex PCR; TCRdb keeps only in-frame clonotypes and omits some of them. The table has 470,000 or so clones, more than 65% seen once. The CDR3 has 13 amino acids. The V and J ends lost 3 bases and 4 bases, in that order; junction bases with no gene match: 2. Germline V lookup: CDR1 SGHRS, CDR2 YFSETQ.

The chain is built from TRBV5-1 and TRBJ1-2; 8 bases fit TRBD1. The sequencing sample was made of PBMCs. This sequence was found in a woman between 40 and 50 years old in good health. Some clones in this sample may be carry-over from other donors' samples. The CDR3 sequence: CASSSGQGYGYTF. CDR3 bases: TGCGCCAGCAGCTCTGGACAGGGCTATGGCTACACCTTC.